Each of the 6 T cell receptor beta chains below was sequenced from the same sample in a study of blood T cell repertoires in COVID-19. Measured with immunoSEQ multiplex PCR; TCRdb has only the in-frame clones, and not every one. The table has under 20,000 clones, over 70% seen once. The sequenced material came from peripheral blood. Receptor source: a human donor in a cohort sampled during active COVID-19.

The V call is TRBV5-1, the J call TRBJ2-1; 7 bases align to TRBD2. CDR3 length: 11 amino acids. Unmatched junction bases numbered 5, after V lost 7 bases and J lost 10 bases. The V gene's germline CDR1 is SGHRS and CDR2 YFSETQ. The CDR3 spells CASREDGEQFF. The CDR3, as DNA: TGCGCCAGCCGGGAGGACGGAGAGCAGTTCTTC.

This clone has more than one count but fewer than ten. This chain joins TRBV28 and TRBJ1-5; weak D call: TRBD1 (5 bases). The V end lost 3 bases, the J end lost 3 bases, and 12 bases lay between the germline ends. Germline CDR1 is MDHEN and CDR2 is SYDVKM. This CDR3 contains 15 residues. The CDR3 loop is CASSFTGPINQPQHF. CDR3 coding DNA: TGTGCCAGCAGTTTTACAGGCCCAATCAATCAGCCCCAGCATTTT.

The chain has TRBV11-3 and TRBJ2-3; D unresolved. Germline lookup yields CDR1 SGHNT and CDR2 YENEEA. The CDR3 spans 11 residues. V shed 5 bases and J shed 5 bases, with 5 bases lying between them. DNA for the CDR3: TGTGCCAGCAGCCAGAAAGATACGCAGTATTTT. Translating gives CASSQKDTQYF.

The rearrangement uses TRBV4-1 and TRBJ2-3, with D tentatively TRBD2 (6 bases). Germline lookup yields CDR1 MGHRA and CDR2 YSYEKL. CDR3 size: 16 residues. Deletions cut 2 bases from V and 6 bases from J, with 18 bases between. CDR3 loop: CASSQHRLGSADTQYF. CDR3 sequence (DNA): TGCGCCAGCAGCCAACACAGACTAGGTTCGGCGGATACGCAGTATTTT.

The chain joins TRBV19 to TRBJ1-4; no definite D call. Trimming stripped 3 bases from V and 14 bases from J, with 19 bases between. This CDR3 contains 14 residues. The germline V gene encodes CDR1 LNHDA and CDR2 SQIVND (reference sequence). The CDR3 nucleotides read TGTGCCAGTAGTATGCCCCCGGGCCCCCGAGGGCTGTTTTTT. It translates to CASSMPPGPRGLFF.

V gene TRBV7-6 combines with J gene TRBJ1-3; TRBD1 matches at 9 bases. The CDR3 runs 16 residues. Per the germline V gene, CDR1 is SGHVS and CDR2 is FNYEAQ. The junction had 6 bases not matched to a gene; V was cut back by 3 bases and J by 3 bases. The CDR3 bases are TGTGCCAGCAGCTTCGCCGGGACAGGGATTGGAAACACCATATATTTT. It specifies CASSFAGTGIGNTIYF.